Following are 5 T cell receptor beta chains from one sample sequenced in a study of graft-versus-host responses after intestinal transplantation. TCRdb keeps only in-frame clones here, not all; method: immunoSEQ multiplex PCR. There are 50,000 to 75,000 clones in the sample; more than 90% occur only once, and around 1.7% lies in the top ten. These TCRs are of unknown antigen specificity. Sequencing used unstimulated CD8+ T cells sorted from spleen or lymph node cells, obtained before transplant. These receptor sequences come from a human donor who was the organ donor for an intestinal transplant.

This clone appeared a few times. V is TRBV4-2 and J is TRBJ2-7; D uncertain. Trimming removed 0 bases from V and 2 bases from J, with 20 bases in between. The germline V gene encodes CDR1 LGHNA and CDR2 YNFKEQ. The length of the CDR3 is 18 residues. CDR3 DNA: TGTGCCAGCAGCCAAGATCCGCTTGACTCCATTAGTCCCTACGAGCAGTACTTC. Residues: CASSQDPLDSISPYEQYF.

The chain uses TRBV20-1 and TRBJ2-7, with D tentatively TRBD1 (5 bases). This CDR3 is 11 amino acids long. V was shortened by 3 bases and J by 6 bases, with 9 bases between the two germline ends. Germline CDR1 DFQATT, CDR2 SNEGSKA (reference sequence). The CDR3 nucleotides are TGCAGTGCTAGCCCCCAGGGCGAGCAGTACTTC. Amino acid sequence: CSASPQGEQYF.

The chain recombines TRBV2 with TRBJ2-7, with D possibly TRBD1 on 6 matching bases. V lost 10 bases and J 0 bases, leaving 13 bases between the germline ends. This CDR3 region has 13 residues. CDR1 and CDR2 from the germline V gene are SNHLY and FYNNEI. Written as DNA, the CDR3 is TGTGCCATCCAGGGGAGACTCTCCTACGAGCAGTACTTC. Translated: CAIQGRLSYEQYF.

V gene TRBV7-9 combines with J gene TRBJ1-1; no definite D call. V lost 0 bases and J lost 7, with 15 bases in between. There are 15 residues in the CDR3. Germline V lookup: CDR1 SEHNR, CDR2 FQNEAQ (reference sequence). The CDR3 is CASSLAEGGTVEAFF. The CDR3 DNA reads TGTGCCAGCAGCTTAGCGGAGGGTGGCACCGTTGAAGCTTTCTTT.

This chain connects TRBV29-1 to TRBJ2-2; D uncertain. Trimming cost V 5 bases and J 10 bases, with 17 bases left between them. Germline values: CDR1 SQVTM, CDR2 ANQGSEA. CDR3 length equals 13 residues. CDR3 in amino acids: CSVTATGSAELFF. CDR3 nucleotide sequence: TGCAGCGTTACCGCGACTGGCTCAGCGGAGCTGTTTTTT.